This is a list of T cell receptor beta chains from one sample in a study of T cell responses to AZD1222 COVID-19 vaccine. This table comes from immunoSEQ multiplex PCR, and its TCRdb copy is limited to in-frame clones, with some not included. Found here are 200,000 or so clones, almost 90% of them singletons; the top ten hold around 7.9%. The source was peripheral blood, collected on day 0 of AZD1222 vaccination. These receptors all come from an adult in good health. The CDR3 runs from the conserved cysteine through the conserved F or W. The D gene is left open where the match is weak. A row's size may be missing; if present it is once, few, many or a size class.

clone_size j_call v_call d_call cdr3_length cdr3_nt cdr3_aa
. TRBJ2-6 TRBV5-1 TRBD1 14 TGCGCCAGCAGACAGGGGAGCGGGGCCAACGTCCTGACTTTC CASRQGSGANVLTF
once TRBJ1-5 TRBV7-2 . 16 TGTGCCAGCAGCTACGACGGGGGAAGCGGAAATCAGCCCCAGCATTTT CASSYDGGSGNQPQHF
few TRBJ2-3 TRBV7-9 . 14 TGTGCCAGCAGCCCCTGGGGGGACCCAGATACGCAGTATTTT CASSPWGDPDTQYF
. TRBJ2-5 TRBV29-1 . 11 TGCAGCGTTGGACAGGTAGAGACCCAGTACTTC CSVGQVETQYF
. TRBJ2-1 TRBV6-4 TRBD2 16 TGTGCCAGCAGTAACCTGGGACTAGGGGGTCCAAATGAGCAGTTCTTC CASSNLGLGGPNEQFF
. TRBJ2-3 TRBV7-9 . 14 TGTGCCAGCAGTTCGGGGGCGATCACAGATACGCAGTATTTT CASSSGAITDTQYF
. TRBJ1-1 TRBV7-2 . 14 TGTGCCAGCAGCTCAGGACAGTCTAACTTTGAAGCTTTCTTT CASSSGQSNFEAFF
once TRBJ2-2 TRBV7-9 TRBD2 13 TGTGCCAGCAGCGTGGGGAGGGCCGGGGAGCTGTTTTTT CASSVGRAGELFF
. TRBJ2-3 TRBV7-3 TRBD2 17 TGTGCCAGCAGCTTAACCGGAGGAGCGGGGGGCGCAGATACGCAGTATTTT CASSLTGGAGGADTQYF
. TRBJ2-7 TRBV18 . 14 TGTGCCAGCTCATGGACAGAGAGCTCCTACGAGCAGTACTTC CASSWTESSYEQYF
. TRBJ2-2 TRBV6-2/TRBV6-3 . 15 TGTGCCAGCAGTTACACAGACCGGTCCAGCGGGGAGCTGTTTTTT CASSYTDRSSGELFF
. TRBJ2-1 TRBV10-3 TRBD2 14 TGTGCCATCAGTGAAGGGGAGGGTTATAATGAGCAGTTCTTC CAISEGEGYNEQFF
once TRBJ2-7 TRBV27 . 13 TGTGCCAGCAGTTTTGGGGGGCAGGCCGAGCAGTACTTC CASSFGGQAEQYF
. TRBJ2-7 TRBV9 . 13 TGTGCCAGCAGCGGACCGGGACAATACGAGCAGTACTTC CASSGPGQYEQYF
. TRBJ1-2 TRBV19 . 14 TGTGCCAGTAGTGTCGCCTACGGGGACTATGGCTACACCTTC CASSVAYGDYGYTF
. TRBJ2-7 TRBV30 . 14 TGTGCCTGGAGTGTGGGGGGCGCAGGCTACGAGCAGTACTTC CAWSVGGAGYEQYF
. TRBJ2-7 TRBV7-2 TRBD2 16 TGTGCCAGCAGTCTTGCTAGCGGGGGGTATTCCTACGAGCAGTACTTC CASSLASGGYSYEQYF
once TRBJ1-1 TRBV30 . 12 TGTGCCTGGAGTGTATCGAACACTGAAGCTTTCTTT CAWSVSNTEAFF
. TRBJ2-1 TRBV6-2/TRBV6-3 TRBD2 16 TGTGCCAGCAGCCAGGCCCTAGCGGGGGACTACAATGAGCAGTTCTTC CASSQALAGDYNEQFF
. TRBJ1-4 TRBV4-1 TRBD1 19 TGCGCCAGCAGCCAAGGGCTTGGGACAGGGAAGTTTGTTAATGAAAAACTGTTTTTT CASSQGLGTGKFVNEKLFF
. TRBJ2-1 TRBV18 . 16 TGTGCCAGCTCACCGTCGAGGGGGGGAGCCTACAATGAGCAGTTCTTC CASSPSRGGAYNEQFF
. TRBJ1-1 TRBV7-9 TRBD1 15 TGTGCCAGCAGCTTACAGGGGGCAGGGGTAACTGAAGCTTTCTTT CASSLQGAGVTEAFF
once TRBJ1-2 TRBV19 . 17 TGTGCCAGTAGTATTGTGTATGAGGCGTTGGGAGTATATGGCTACACCTTC CASSIVYEALGVYGYTF
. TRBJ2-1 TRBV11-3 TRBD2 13 TGTGCCAGCAGCTCCGGGGGGGTCCATGAGCAGTTCTTC CASSSGGVHEQFF
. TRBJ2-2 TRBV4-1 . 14 TGCGCCAGCAGCCAAGCATCGACCACCGGGGAGCTGTTTTTT CASSQASTTGELFF
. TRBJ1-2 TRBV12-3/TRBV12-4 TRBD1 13 TGTGCCAGCACTCCCGGACAGGGGGGAGGCTACACCTTC CASTPGQGGGYTF
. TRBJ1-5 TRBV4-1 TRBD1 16 TGCGCCAGCAGCCAGGAGGACAGGGAGAGTAATCAGCCCCAGCATTTT CASSQEDRESNQPQHF
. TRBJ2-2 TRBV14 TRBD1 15 TGTGCCAGCAGCCTGAGACAGGGGCTCAACGGGGAGCTGTTTTTT CASSLRQGLNGELFF
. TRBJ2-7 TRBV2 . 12 TGTGCCAGCAGTGTGTCCAGCTACGAGCAGTACTTC CASSVSSYEQYF
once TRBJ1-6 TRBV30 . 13 TGTGCCGGCACGGGACAAGTAAATTCACCCCTCCACTTT CAGTGQVNSPLHF
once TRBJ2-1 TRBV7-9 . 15 TGTGCCAGCAGCTTAGTGGCAGTAACCTACAATGAGCAGTTCTTC CASSLVAVTYNEQFF
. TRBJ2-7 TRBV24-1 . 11 TGTGCCACCAGTGATTTGGAGACCCTGTACTTC CATSDLETLYF
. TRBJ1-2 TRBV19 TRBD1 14 TGTGCCAGCGGGGACAGGGGCCGAAACTATGGCTACACCTTC CASGDRGRNYGYTF
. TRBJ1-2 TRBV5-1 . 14 TGCGCCAGCAGCTACGATGGTTTAGCGGAAGGCTACACCTTC CASSYDGLAEGYTF
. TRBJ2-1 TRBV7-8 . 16 TGTGCCAGCAGCGGCAGTCTCGGACACTCTAGCAATGAGCAGTTCTTC CASSGSLGHSSNEQFF
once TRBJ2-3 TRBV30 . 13 TGTGCCTGGAGTCTCGCCCTGACAGATACGCAGTATTTT CAWSLALTDTQYF
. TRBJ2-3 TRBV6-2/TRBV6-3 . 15 TGTGCCAGCAGTCCCTCGAGGCGCTGGGCAGATACGCAGTATTTT CASSPSRRWADTQYF
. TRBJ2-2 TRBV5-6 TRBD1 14 TGTGCCAGCAAACGGGACAGGGTGCCCGGGGAGCTGTTTTTT CASKRDRVPGELFF
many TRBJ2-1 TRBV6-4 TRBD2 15 TGTGCCAGCAGTGACACTAGCGACCCCTACAATGAGCAGTTCTTC CASSDTSDPYNEQFF
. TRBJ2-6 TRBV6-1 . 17 TGTGCCAGCAGTGCATACAGGGTAGTCTCTGGGGCCAACGTCCTGACTTTC CASSAYRVVSGANVLTF
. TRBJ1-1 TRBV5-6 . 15 TGTGCCAGCAGCCGAAAGGGGGGGTCGAACACTGAAGCTTTCTTT CASSRKGGSNTEAFF
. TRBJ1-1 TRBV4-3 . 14 TGCGCCAGCAGCCAAGGAGGGGCGAACACTGAAGCTTTCTTT CASSQGGANTEAFF
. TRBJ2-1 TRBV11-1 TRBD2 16 TGTGCCAGCAGCTTAGAGCTAGCGGGGGCATCTGGCGAGCAGTTCTTC CASSLELAGASGEQFF
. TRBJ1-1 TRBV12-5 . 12 TGTGCTAGTGGCACCCAGGGACTTGAAGCTTTCTTT CASGTQGLEAFF
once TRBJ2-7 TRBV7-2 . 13 TGTGCCAGCAGCTTAGAGGAGGGCTACGAGCAGTACTTC CASSLEEGYEQYF
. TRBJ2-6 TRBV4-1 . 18 TGCGCCAGCAGCCAAGAAGGGAGCCCGGTGAGGGGGGCCAACGTCCTGACTTTC CASSQEGSPVRGANVLTF
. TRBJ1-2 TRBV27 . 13 TGTGCCAGCAGCCCTCACGGGAACTATGGCTACACCTTC CASSPHGNYGYTF
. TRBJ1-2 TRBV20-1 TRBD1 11 TGCAGTGCTAGTGGACAGGGGGCCGGCACCTTC CSASGQGAGTF
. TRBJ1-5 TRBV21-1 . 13 TGTGCCAGCAGCACCTCCAACTCTCAGCCCCAGCATTTT CASSTSNSQPQHF
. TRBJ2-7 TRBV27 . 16 TGTGCCAGCAGTTCAAAAGGGGGTGAAGGGGGGTACGAGCAGTACTTC CASSSKGGEGGYEQYF
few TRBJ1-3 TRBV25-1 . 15 TGTGCCAGCAGTGAATTGAGGGGCGGCGGAAACACCATATATTTT CASSELRGGGNTIYF
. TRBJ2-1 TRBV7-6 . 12 TGTGCCAGCAGCTTTTCCCACAATGAGCAGTTCTTC CASSFSHNEQFF
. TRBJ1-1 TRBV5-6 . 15 TGTGCCAGCAGCTTGGGGCCCAGTGGGGGACCTGAAGCTTTCTTT CASSLGPSGGPEAFF
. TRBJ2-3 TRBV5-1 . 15 TGCGCCAGCAGCTTGGGCGGGGTGGGAACAGATACGCAGTATTTT CASSLGGVGTDTQYF
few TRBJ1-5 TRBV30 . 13 TGTGCCTGGAGTAAGGGGGACAATCAGCCCCAGCATTTT CAWSKGDNQPQHF
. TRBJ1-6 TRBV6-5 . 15 TGTGCCAGCAGCGCACAGGGAAATTCGGGAGTATCCCTCCACTTT CASSAQGNSGVSLHF
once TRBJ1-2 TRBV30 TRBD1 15 TGTGCCTGGAGTCTGGGGGGACAGGGTAACTATGGCTACACCTTC CAWSLGGQGNYGYTF
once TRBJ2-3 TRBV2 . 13 TGTGCCAGCCTAAATATGATCACAGATACGCAGTATTTT CASLNMITDTQYF